What follows are 30 T cell receptor beta chains derived from one specimen sequenced in a study of PD-L1 blockade in urothelial cancer. The assay was immunoSEQ multiplex PCR, and TCRdb's table has in-frame clones only and misses some. Among roughly 87,000 clones listed, 75% to 90% were seen once. The sample in question was PBMCs, obtained around atezolizumab (anti-PD-L1) treatment. These receptors were obtained from a woman in her 70s with urothelial cancer.

This sequence joins TRBV5-1 and TRBJ1-2, with a tentative D call TRBD1 (5 bases). The CDR3 length is 17 residues. Between the trimmed V and J ends, which lost 0 bases and 0 bases, there was a span of 15 bases. CDR1 SGHRS and CDR2 YFSETQ come from the germline V gene. The CDR3 protein is CASSLAQGRFTNYGYTF. For the CDR3, the DNA is TGCGCCAGCAGCTTGGCGCAGGGCCGGTTTACTAACTATGGCTACACCTTC.

The V call is TRBV9, the J call TRBJ2-2; possibly TRBD2 for D (6 bases). Germline values: CDR1 SGDLS, CDR2 YYNGEE. CDR3 length: 15 amino acids. Trimming removed 2 bases at V and 0 bases at J, with 8 bases between. CDR3 DNA: TGTGCCAGCAGCGTCCGGGACTCGAACACCGGGGAGCTGTTTTTT. Translated: CASSVRDSNTGELFF.

The chain links TRBV6-5 to TRBJ2-1, with TRBD2 matching over 10 bases. Germline V lookup: CDR1 MNHEY, CDR2 SVGAGI. This CDR3 is built from 16 residues. The J segment lost 3 bases and the V segment lost 2 bases, leaving 4 bases of the junction unmatched. CDR3 DNA sequence: TGTGCCAGCAGTTACAGTAGCGGGGGGTTCTACAATGAGCAGTTCTTC. Protein product: CASSYSSGGFYNEQFF.

This sequence joins TRBV5-4 and TRBJ1-2, with a tentative D call TRBD1 (6 bases). The V end was cut by 4 bases, the J end by 3 bases, with 22 bases between. The CDR3 consists of 17 residues. From germline, CDR1 is SGHNT and CDR2 YYREEE (reference sequence). CDR3 sequence: CASSREGGAVRHYGYTF. CDR3 bases: TGTGCCAGCAGCCGGGAGGGGGGGGCTGTGAGGCACTATGGCTACACCTTC. Supplemented by reference TRBV5-4 and TRBJ1-2, the full variable domain reads ETGVTQSPTHLIKTRGQQVTLRCSSQSGHNTVSWYQQALGQGPQFIFQYYREEENGRGNFPPRFSGLQFPNYSSELNVNALELDDSALYLCASSREGGAVRHYGYTFGSGTRLTVV.

In its sample, this clone was seen a few times. J is TRBJ1-4 and V is TRBV13, with 7 bases matching TRBD1. The CDR3 is made up of 15 amino acids. V dropped 5 bases and J dropped 6; count of bases not matched to a gene: 9. CDR1 and CDR2 from the germline V gene are PRHDT and FYEKMQ (reference sequence). Here the CDR3 reads CASSRAQGVDEKLFF. The CDR3 nucleotides read TGTGCCAGCAGCCGGGCCCAGGGGGTGGATGAAAAACTGTTTTTT.

The chain is built from TRBV10-1 and TRBJ2-3, with D tentatively TRBD1 (6 bases). With 0 bases removed from V and 5 bases from J, the gap between germline ends came to 15 bases. The CDR3 is made up of 16 amino acids. The germline V gene has CDR1 WNHNN and CDR2 SYGVQD (reference sequence). Here the CDR3 DNA reads TGCGCCAGCAGTGAGTCCGGCAGGGGACGTAGAGATACGCAGTATTTT. Encoded protein: CASSESGRGRRDTQYF.

This chain joins TRBV25-1 and TRBJ2-5, with D possibly being TRBD1 (7 bases). With 4 bases removed from V and 0 bases from J, the gap between germline ends came to 12 bases. CDR3 size: 15 residues. In germline, CDR1 is MGHDK, CDR2 SYGVNS. The CDR3 bases are TGTGCCAGCAGTGGGGGGGACAGCTACCAAGAGACCCAGTACTTC. This encodes CASSGGDSYQETQYF. Looking up the rest from reference TRBV25-1 and TRBJ2-5 gives the full variable domain: EADIYQTPRYLVIGTGKKITLECSQTMGHDKMYWYQQDPGMELHLIHYSYGVNSTEKGDLSSESTVSRIRTEHFPLTLESARPSHTSQYLCASSGGDSYQETQYFGPGTRLLVL.

The chain combines TRBV7-2 with TRBJ2-7, with D maybe TRBD1 (5 bases). The V gene lost 3 bases and the J gene lost 5 bases, with 17 bases spanning the gap. This CDR3 has 15 residues. Germline lookup yields CDR1 SGHTA and CDR2 FQGNSA. In DNA, the CDR3 is TGTGCCAGCAGCTTTCTGAACAGGCAGGGTAACGAGCAGTACTTC. This gives the protein CASSFLNRQGNEQYF.

This clone came up once. The chain employs TRBV18 and TRBJ2-7; 7 bases align to TRBD1. V gave up 4 bases and J gave up 4 bases; unmatched junction bases: 10. In germline, CDR1 is KGHSH, CDR2 LQKENI. The CDR3 is 15 amino acids. The CDR3 loop is CASSQSGTAVYEQYF. For the CDR3, the DNA is TGTGCCAGCTCACAATCCGGGACAGCCGTTTACGAGCAGTACTTC.

This sequence joins TRBV6-5 and TRBJ2-2; 10 nucleotides line up with TRBD2. Looked up from germline, CDR1 is MNHEY and CDR2 is SVGAGI. The CDR3 has 15 amino acids. With V trimmed by 6 bases and J by 5 bases, 6 bases remained unmatched. CDR3 nucleotides: TGTGCCAGCAGCCAGGCTAGCGGGAGTACCGGGGAGCTGTTTTTT. The encoded protein is CASSQASGSTGELFF.

This chain connects TRBV6-1 to TRBJ2-3, with TRBD1 matching 11 bases. V lost 8 bases and J lost 4; bases outside the gene matches: 5. The CDR3 is made up of 14 amino acids. Germline V gene sequence: CDR1 MNHNS, CDR2 SASEGT. CDR3 DNA: TGTGCCAGCGATCCGGGACAGGGGGCAGATACGCAGTATTTT. Its protein product is CASDPGQGADTQYF.

The chain employs TRBV7-9 and TRBJ1-1; no clear D gene. The ends were cut back, 1 base at V and 0 bases at J, with 6 bases in the middle. This CDR3 contains 14 residues. Germline V lookup: CDR1 SEHNR, CDR2 FQNEAQ (reference sequence). The CDR3 sequence: CASSLEQLNTEAFF. For the CDR3, the DNA is TGTGCCAGCAGCTTAGAACAGTTGAACACTGAAGCTTTCTTT.

The chain employs TRBV11-2 and TRBJ2-5; possibly TRBD1 for D (5 bases). V shed 1 base and J shed 2 bases, with 11 bases lying between them. CDR3 length equals 15 residues. Germline V gene sequence: CDR1 SGHAT, CDR2 FQNNGV. The CDR3 DNA follows: TGTGCCAGCAGCTTAGGGCAGGGTCCACAAGAGACCCAGTACTTC. Encoded protein: CASSLGQGPQETQYF. The whole variable domain, filled in from reference TRBV11-2 and TRBJ2-5, reads EAGVAQSPRYKIIEKRQSVAFWCNPISGHATLYWYQQILGQGPKLLIQFQNNGVVDDSQLPKDRFSAERLKGVDSTLKIQPAKLEDSAVYLCASSLGQGPQETQYFGPGTRLLVL.

This chain connects TRBV28 to TRBJ1-5; D is unresolved. Germline V CDR1 and CDR2: MDHEN, SYDVKM. V was trimmed by 7 bases and J by 0 bases, leaving 4 bases between them. CDR3 size: 12 residues. The CDR3 reads CASTYSNQPQHF. The CDR3 nucleotides read TGTGCCAGCACGTATAGCAATCAGCCCCAGCATTTT.

This clone was seen a few times. The chain joins TRBV7-2 to TRBJ2-7; tentatively, D is TRBD1 (5 bases). V was pared by 2 bases and J by 2 bases, with 7 bases between. Germline V gene lookup returns CDR1 SGHTA and CDR2 FQGNSA. The CDR3 is 13 amino acids. For the CDR3, the DNA is TGTGCCAGCAGCTTACCAGGGACCTACGAGCAGTACTTC. Encoded protein: CASSLPGTYEQYF.

A word on this clone: Other DNA variants within this sample encode the same CDR3. The rearrangement links TRBV6-5 to TRBJ1-2; 8 positions agree with TRBD1. The CDR3 is 14 residues long. Per the germline V gene, CDR1 is MNHEY and CDR2 is SVGAGI. The V segment lost 0 bases and the J segment 4 bases; nucleotides outside the gene matches: 1. The CDR3 region is CASSYSGQGYGYTF. The CDR3 DNA sequence: TGTGCCAGCAGTTACTCTGGACAGGGCTATGGCTACACCTTC.

J is TRBJ1-2 and V is TRBV10-2; no firm D call. Trimming took off 6 bases at V and 4 bases at J, with 18 bases between the two ends. Germline CDR1 and CDR2: WSHSY and SAAADI. There are 15 residues in the CDR3. The CDR3 protein is CASSARREGIYGYTF. For the CDR3, the DNA is TGCGCCAGCAGCGCACGGAGGGAAGGAATCTATGGCTACACCTTC.

In DNA form, the CDR3 reads TGTGCCAGCAGCTTGCGGCTAGCGGGGCCCACAGATACGCAGTATTTT. Translated: CASSLRLAGPTDTQYF. The chain joins TRBV5-4 to TRBJ2-3; TRBD2 agrees at 9 bases. Germline V gives CDR1 SGHNT, CDR2 YYREEE (reference sequence). V lost 1 base to trimming and J lost 2 bases; unmatched junction nucleotides: 5. The CDR3 loop spans 16 amino acids.

This chain uses TRBV19 with TRBJ1-2; tentatively, D is TRBD1 (6 bases). With 5 bases removed from V and 4 bases from J, the gap between germline ends came to 20 bases. Germline CDR1 is LNHDA and CDR2 is SQIVND (reference sequence). CDR3 size: 16 residues. The CDR3 DNA follows: TGTGCCAGTAGTCTCGCAGGGGCGGACCAGAGCTATGGCTACACCTTC. Its protein product is CASSLAGADQSYGYTF.

The chain is built from TRBV11-2 and TRBJ2-2; 9 bases agree with TRBD2. This CDR3 region has 18 residues. J was trimmed by 3 bases and V by 6 bases; bases with no gene match: 14. Germline V lookup: CDR1 SGHAT, CDR2 FQNNGV. DNA for the CDR3: TGTGCCAGCAGGTCGCCCCGATGGCGGGAGGGCTACACCGGGGAGCTGTTTTTT. Translation: CASRSPRWREGYTGELFF.

The chain combines TRBV19 with TRBJ2-2; 12 positions match TRBD2. CDR1 LNHDA and CDR2 SQIVND come from the germline V gene (reference sequence). The CDR3 is 17 residues long. J lost 4 bases, V lost 6 bases, and 9 bases had no gene match. Here the CDR3 reads CASRWLAGGSGTGELFF. The CDR3 region has the DNA TGTGCCAGTAGATGGCTAGCGGGAGGGTCGGGCACCGGGGAGCTGTTTTTT.

This rearrangement joins TRBV28 to TRBJ2-3; 14 bases match TRBD2. CDR1 is MDHEN and CDR2 is SYDVKM in the germline V gene. V trimming: 5 bases; J trimming: 0 bases; junction bases outside the gene matches: 7. CDR3 length: 18 amino acids. CDR3 sequence: CASSLHGTSGSSTDTQYF. Here the CDR3 DNA reads TGTGCCAGCAGTCTCCACGGGACTAGCGGGAGTAGCACAGATACGCAGTATTTT.

The chain employs TRBV7-6 and TRBJ2-5; D perhaps matches TRBD2 (6 bases). The germline V gene has CDR1 SGHVS and CDR2 FNYEAQ. The CDR3 sequence is 14 residues long. V lost 2 bases and J 3 bases, leaving 10 bases between the germline ends. The CDR3 region has the DNA TGTGCCAGCAGCTTACGTCCGGGAGAAGAGACCCAGTACTTC. Residues: CASSLRPGEETQYF. Looking up the rest from reference TRBV7-6 and TRBJ2-5 gives the full variable domain: GAGVSQSPRYKVTKRGQDVALRCDPISGHVSLYWYRQALGQGPEFLTYFNYEAQQDKSGLPNDRFSAERPEGSISTLTIQRTEQRDSAMYRCASSLRPGEETQYFGPGTRLLVL.

The rearrangement links TRBV28 to TRBJ1-3, with 10 bases fitting TRBD1. This CDR3 region has 16 residues. Per germline, CDR1 MDHEN and CDR2 SYDVKM. J lost 4 bases, V lost 2 bases, and 5 bases had no gene match. The CDR3 coding sequence is TGTGCCAGCAGTTTAACGACAGGGGGCTACGGAAACACCATATATTTT. Its translation: CASSLTTGGYGNTIYF.

This chain links TRBV2 with TRBJ1-5, with 10 bases fitting TRBD1. Trimming at V came to 4 bases and at J to 7 bases, leaving 4 bases not matched to a gene. The CDR3 contains 14 residues. Germline CDR1 and CDR2: SNHLY and FYNNEI. Written as DNA, the CDR3 is TGTGCCAGCAGTGGGGACAGGGGTACCCAGCCCCAGCATTTT. Protein sequence: CASSGDRGTQPQHF.

The V gene is TRBV7-9, the J gene TRBJ1-3; 8 bases agree with TRBD1. The germline V gene encodes CDR1 SEHNR and CDR2 FQNEAQ (reference sequence). V lost 2 bases, J lost 0 bases, and 9 bases stayed unmatched. This CDR3 region has 18 residues. DNA for the CDR3: TGTGCCAGCAGCTTAAAAGGGACAGGACTTAGCTCTGGAAACACCATATATTTT. The encoded protein is CASSLKGTGLSSGNTIYF.

The rearrangement links TRBV10-1 to TRBJ1-1, with D perhaps TRBD1 (6 bases). Trimming pared 2 bases from V and 3 bases from J, leaving 13 bases between. CDR1 and CDR2 from the germline V gene are WNHNN and SYGVQD (reference sequence). The CDR3 is made up of 15 amino acids. The CDR3 loop is CASSEGQGLYTEAFF. The CDR3 region has the DNA TGCGCCAGCAGTGAGGGGCAGGGGCTATACACTGAAGCTTTCTTT.

In this sample, this clone turned up once. The chain carries TRBV4-1 and TRBJ2-3, with 11 nucleotides matching TRBD2. CDR1 and CDR2 (germline): MGHRA, YSYEKL. There are 17 residues in the CDR3. V was pared by 1 base and J by 5 bases, with 8 bases of the junction left unmatched. In DNA, the CDR3 is TGCGCCAGCAGCCAAGTCTTTAGCGGGGGGGCCCAAGATACGCAGTATTTT. Its translation: CASSQVFSGGAQDTQYF.

This rearrangement joins TRBV7-3 to TRBJ2-5; no clear D. This CDR3 has 13 amino acids. Trimming shortened V by 0 bases and J by 5 bases, and 7 bases separated the two germline ends. CDR1 and CDR2 from the germline V gene are SGHTA and FQGTGA. CDR3 nucleotides: TGTGCCAGCAGCTTAACGGGCCTGGAGACCCAGTACTTC. Protein: CASSLTGLETQYF.

J is TRBJ2-3 and V is TRBV6-4; a possible D gene is TRBD2 (7 bases). The CDR3 is 16 amino acids. The V end was cut by 4 bases, the J end by 1 base, with 15 bases between. Per germline, CDR1 MRHNA and CDR2 SNTAGT. The CDR3 sequence is CASSAEGGRGTDTQYF. CDR3 sequence (DNA): TGTGCCAGCAGTGCTGAGGGGGGGCGGGGCACAGATACGCAGTATTTT.